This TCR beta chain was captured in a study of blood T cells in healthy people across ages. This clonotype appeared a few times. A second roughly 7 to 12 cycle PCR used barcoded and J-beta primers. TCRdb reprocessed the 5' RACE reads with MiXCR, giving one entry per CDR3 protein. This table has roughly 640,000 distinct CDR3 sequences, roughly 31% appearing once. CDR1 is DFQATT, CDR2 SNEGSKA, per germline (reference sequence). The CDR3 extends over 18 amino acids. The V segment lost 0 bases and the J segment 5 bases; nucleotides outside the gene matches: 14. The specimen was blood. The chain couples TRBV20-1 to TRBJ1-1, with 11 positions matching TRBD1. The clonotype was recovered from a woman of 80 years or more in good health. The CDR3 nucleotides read TGCAGTGCTAGAGATGCGGGAGTTACCGGGACAGGGGGAACTGAAGCTTTCTTT. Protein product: CSARDAGVTGTGGTEAFF.